These 27 T cell receptor beta chains share one sample of origin, sequenced in a study of spatial heterogeneity in lung cancer. Time point defined: blood at routine non-recurrence follow-up after resection. Unsorted whole RNA samples from tumor, nontumor lung or frozen PBMC were sequenced. One entry per CDR3 protein results from TCRdb running MiXCR on the 5' RACE reads. The sample has about 52,000 distinct CDR3 sequences, roughly 7.4% seen once; the top ten hold approximately 40%. Specimen: PBMCs, collected at follow-up. The origin of the receptors is a female donor with early-stage non-small cell lung cancer.

The chain recombines TRBV19 with TRBJ1-2, with D unresolved. Looked up from germline, CDR1 is LNHDA and CDR2 is SQIVND (reference sequence). V shed 7 bases and J shed 8 bases, with 14 bases lying between them. This CDR3 spans 12 amino acids. This CDR3 reads CASNIPPPGYTF. In nucleotides, the CDR3 is TGTGCCAGTAATATCCCTCCACCGGGCTACACCTTC.

The chain uses TRBV4-3 and TRBJ2-7, with D perhaps matching TRBD1 or TRBD2 (5 bases each). Germline-derived CDR1 and CDR2 are LGHNA and YSLEER. V was trimmed by 4 bases and J by 2 bases, leaving 15 bases between them. This CDR3 is 15 amino acids long. In DNA form, the CDR3 reads TGCGCCAGCAGCCCTCGAGGGACGGAACCCTACGAGCAGTACTTC. Amino acids: CASSPRGTEPYEQYF.

In its sample, this clonotype was seen a few times. The chain joins TRBV10-3 to TRBJ2-1; D call uncertain. The V gene lost 4 bases and the J gene lost 4 bases, with 8 bases spanning the gap. This CDR3 comprises 13 residues. Germline CDR1 ENHRY, CDR2 SYGVKD. CDR3 sequence: CAISASGYNEQFF. In nucleotides, the CDR3 is TGTGCCATCAGTGCCTCTGGGTACAATGAGCAGTTCTTC.

V and J are TRBV5-6 and TRBJ1-5; D perhaps matches TRBD1 (5 bases). Germline CDR1 is SGHDT and CDR2 is YYEEEE. The V end lost 2 bases, the J end lost 6 bases, and 12 bases lay between the germline ends. This CDR3 is 14 amino acids long. CDR3 region: CASSLSRAGQPQHF. The DNA for the CDR3 is TGTGCCAGCAGCTTAAGCAGGGCGGGTCAGCCCCAGCATTTT.

This clonotype turned up a few times. The chain couples TRBV5-4 to TRBJ2-3; 7 nucleotides match TRBD2. The V segment lost 10 bases and the J segment 2 bases; nucleotides outside the gene matches: 10. CDR3 length: 14 amino acids. Germline V CDR1 and CDR2: SGHNT, YYREEE (reference sequence). CDR3: CALGASGSTDTQYF. The CDR3 coding sequence is TGTGCCCTAGGGGCTAGCGGATCCACAGATACGCAGTATTTT.

The chain uses TRBV7-7 and TRBJ1-1; possible D gene TRBD1, 5 bases. Trimming stripped 3 bases from V and 5 bases from J, with 10 bases between. CDR1 and CDR2 from the germline V gene are SSHAT and FNYEAQ (reference sequence). CDR3 length equals 13 residues. The CDR3 sequence: CASSLGLWTEAFF. CDR3 DNA: TGTGCCAGCAGCTTGGGGCTATGGACTGAAGCTTTCTTT.

This chain connects TRBV5-6 to TRBJ2-3; TRBD2 matches at 9 bases. The J segment lost 2 bases and the V segment lost 4 bases, leaving 11 bases of the junction unmatched. The germline gives CDR1 SGHDT, CDR2 YYEEEE. The CDR3 is made up of 17 amino acids. CDR3 sequence (DNA): TGTGCCAGCAGCCCCCTCCGGGAGCGGGGGGCCACAGATACGCAGTATTTT. Translated: CASSPLRERGATDTQYF.

This clonotype has at least ten counts. This chain connects TRBV6-2 or TRBV6-3 to TRBJ2-6; D possibly uses TRBD1 or TRBD2 (5 bases each). V was trimmed by 8 bases and J by 2 bases, leaving 10 bases between them. The CDR3 is made up of 14 amino acids. Germline CDR1 is MNHEY and CDR2 is SVGEGT. The DNA for the CDR3 is TGTGCCAGCTCCGGGGCAACTGGGGCCAACGTCCTGACTTTC. Its protein product is CASSGATGANVLTF.

This clonotype was observed a few times. J is TRBJ1-2 and V is TRBV5-1, with 11 bases lining up with TRBD1. The CDR3 totals 15 residues. The ends lost 4 bases at V and 2 bases at J; junction bases unmatched: 4. Germline V gene data show CDR1 as SGHRS and CDR2 as YFSETQ. The chain's CDR3 is CASSLGQGANYGYTF. The CDR3 DNA follows: TGCGCCAGCAGCCTCGGACAGGGGGCGAACTATGGCTACACCTTC.

This clonotype was counted only a few times. CDR3 sequence reads: CASSSPGQVQETQYF. CDR3 DNA sequence: TGCGCCAGCAGTTCTCCGGGACAGGTACAAGAGACCCAGTACTTC. The chain employs TRBV5-1 and TRBJ2-5; 8 positions match TRBD1. The CDR3 is 15 residues long. V was pared by 5 bases and J by 2 bases, with 8 bases of the junction left unmatched. CDR1 is SGHRS and CDR2 is YFSETQ in the germline V gene.

This clonotype was picked up many times. The J gene is TRBJ2-2, the V gene TRBV4-3; D not resolved. The CDR3 length is 16 residues. Looked up from germline, CDR1 is LGHNA and CDR2 is YSLEER. V was cut by 0 bases and J by 4 bases, with 12 bases left in between. The CDR3 DNA sequence: TGCGCCAGCAGCCAAGATCTCTTCCCGGTCACCGGGGAGCTGTTTTTT. Translating gives CASSQDLFPVTGELFF.

The sample holds a few counts of this clonotype. The V gene is TRBV2, the J gene TRBJ1-2; TRBD1 matches 8 bases. V shed 5 bases, J shed 8 bases, and the junction held 1 base outside the gene matches. CDR3 length equals 11 residues. Per germline, CDR1 SNHLY and CDR2 FYNNEI. This CDR3 is CASSPGGGYTF. In DNA, the CDR3 is TGTGCCAGCAGTCCAGGGGGCGGCTACACCTTC.

The V and J genes are TRBV27 and TRBJ2-6, with D uncertain. The CDR3 is made up of 16 amino acids. Trimming removed 0 bases from V and 1 base from J, with 7 bases in between. The germline V gene encodes CDR1 MNHEY and CDR2 SMNVEV (reference sequence). The DNA of the CDR3 is TGTGCCAGCAGTTTATCGTGGGTATCTGGGGCCAACGTCCTGACTTTC. Translating it yields CASSLSWVSGANVLTF. Full variable domain (outside the CDR3, taken from reference TRBV27 and TRBJ2-6): EAQVTQNPRYLITVTGKKLTVTCSQNMNHEYMSWYRQDPGLGLRQIYYSMNVEVTDKGDVPEGYKVSRKEKRNFPLILESPSPNQTSLYFCASSLSWVSGANVLTFGAGSRLTVL.

This clonotype has a count of ten or more. The chain uses TRBV2 and TRBJ2-5; D is unresolved. V was cut by 3 bases and J by 0 bases, with 8 bases left in between. There are 14 residues in the CDR3. Germline values: CDR1 SNHLY, CDR2 FYNNEI. The CDR3 sequence: CASSESPNQETQYF. CDR3 nucleotide sequence: TGTGCCAGCAGTGAGTCACCGAACCAAGAGACCCAGTACTTC.

This clonotype was recorded a few times. This chain connects TRBV20-1 to TRBJ1-6; 8 nucleotides agree with TRBD1. The CDR3 has 15 residues. V gave up 6 bases and J gave up 6 bases; unmatched junction bases: 10. The germline CDR1 and CDR2 sequences are DFQATT and SNEGSKA (reference sequence). CDR3 nucleotides: TGCAGTGCCAAGGTGGGAGGGACAGGTAATTCACCCCTCCACTTT. This encodes CSAKVGGTGNSPLHF.

The gene calls are TRBV18 and TRBJ2-7; D unclear. Germline CDR1 and CDR2: KGHSH and LQKENI. Trimming took 6 bases from V and 0 from J, leaving 9 bases between them. The CDR3 extends over 13 amino acids. CDR3 DNA: TGTGCCAGCTCCCCTATTAGCTCCTACGAGCAGTACTTC. Protein sequence: CASSPISSYEQYF. Drawing the rest from reference TRBV18 and TRBJ2-7, the complete variable domain is NAGVMQNPRHLVRRRGQEARLRCSPMKGHSHVYWYRQLPEEGLKFMVYLQKENIIDESGMPKERFSAEFPKEGPSILRIQQVVRGDSAAYFCASSPISSYEQYFGPGTRLTVT.

As regards this clonotype: At one boundary the junction diverges from the germline segment, which might be a read error. The chain couples TRBV3-1 to TRBJ2-2, with D unresolved. Germline loops: CDR1 LGHDT, CDR2 YNNKEL (reference sequence). The CDR3 has 14 residues. This CDR3 is CVSSERRRTVELFF. The CDR3 nucleotides are TGTGTCAGCAGCGAACGACGACGGACGGTGGAGCTGTTTTTT. Variable domain in full (rest from reference TRBV3-1 and TRBJ2-2): DTAVSQTPKYLVTQMGNDKSIKCEQNLGHDTMYWYKQDSKKFLKIMFSYNNKELIINETVPNRFSPKSPDKAHLNLHINSLELGDSAVYFCVSSERRRTVELFFGEGSRLTVL.

The rearrangement joins TRBV4-3 to TRBJ2-3; TRBD2 agrees at 7 bases. In germline, CDR1 is LGHNA, CDR2 YSLEER. This CDR3 comprises 14 residues. The V segment lost 4 bases and the J segment 6 bases; nucleotides outside the gene matches: 7. Written as DNA, the CDR3 is TGCGCCAGCAGCCGGGGGGGGTCTATGGATACGCAGTATTTT. Amino acid sequence: CASSRGGSMDTQYF.

Only a few counts were recorded for this clonotype. The chain links TRBV4-2 to TRBJ1-2; no firm D call. This CDR3 comprises 13 residues. V lost 1 base and J lost 7, with 10 bases in between. Germline lookup yields CDR1 LGHNA and CDR2 YNFKEQ. Here the CDR3 reads CASSQGSIGGYTF. The CDR3 DNA reads as TGTGCCAGCAGCCAAGGCAGTATCGGTGGCTACACCTTC.

In this sample, this clonotype turned up many times. V gene TRBV20-1 combines with J gene TRBJ2-3; the D is unclear. Germline CDR1 DFQATT, CDR2 SNEGSKA (reference sequence). V was clipped by 3 bases and J by 6 bases, with 13 bases between them. CDR3 length: 13 residues. The CDR3 loop is CSARTPSLDTQYF. The CDR3 bases are TGCAGTGCTAGGACCCCCTCCTTGGATACGCAGTATTTT.

A few counts support this clonotype. The chain is built from TRBV2 and TRBJ1-2, with a weak D call TRBD1 (6 bases). The CDR3 is 10 amino acids. Trimming took 7 bases from V and 9 from J, leaving 9 bases between them. In germline, CDR1 is SNHLY, CDR2 FYNNEI. CDR3 region: CASIQGSYTF. The CDR3 nucleotides read TGTGCCAGCATACAGGGCAGCTACACCTTC.

The table lists this clonotype with many counts. The V and J genes are TRBV5-4 and TRBJ2-7; TRBD2 matches at 7 bases. This CDR3 is 13 amino acids long. V dropped 10 bases and J dropped 2; count of bases not matched to a gene: 9. Germline loops: CDR1 SGHNT, CDR2 YYREEE (reference sequence). CDR3 amino acids: CASGKRETYEQYF. The CDR3 DNA reads as TGTGCCTCCGGCAAGCGGGAAACCTACGAGCAGTACTTC.

This clonotype was seen many times. J is TRBJ2-1 and V is TRBV20-1; 7 positions match TRBD1. The CDR3 is 14 residues long. The germline gives CDR1 DFQATT, CDR2 SNEGSKA (reference sequence). V shed 7 bases, J shed 2 bases, and the junction held 8 bases outside the gene matches. The CDR3 coding sequence is TGCAGTGTTCCGACAGGGTTTACCTACAATGAGCAGTTCTTC. It encodes CSVPTGFTYNEQFF.

A few counts support this clonotype. This sequence joins TRBV7-2 and TRBJ2-7; 7 nucleotides match TRBD2. The V segment lost 2 bases and the J segment 0 bases; nucleotides outside the gene matches: 4. The CDR3 consists of 15 residues. CDR1 SGHTA and CDR2 FQGNSA come from the germline V gene. The CDR3, as DNA: TGTGCCAGCAGCTTATCCCCTAGCGGCTCCTACGAGCAGTACTTC. Residues: CASSLSPSGSYEQYF.

Details on this clonotype: A much larger clone lies one base from this, so it may be a read error. This rearrangement joins TRBV20-1 to TRBJ2-7, with D possibly TRBD2 on 6 matching bases. Germline values: CDR1 DFQATT, CDR2 SNEGSKA (reference sequence). This CDR3 has 13 residues. DNA for the CDR3: TGCGGTGCTAAGGCGGGACGGCCCTACGAGCAGTACTTC. As protein: CGAKAGRPYEQYF.

This clonotype was seen more than once but under ten times. J is TRBJ1-4 and V is TRBV20-1, with D possibly TRBD1 on 5 matching bases. Germline V gives CDR1 DFQATT, CDR2 SNEGSKA (reference sequence). The CDR3 sequence is 14 residues long. V was clipped by 7 bases and J by 2 bases, with 14 bases between them. The CDR3 loop is CSVSGHGTNEKLFF. CDR3 bases: TGCAGTGTCTCAGGGCACGGTACTAATGAAAAACTGTTTTTT.

This clonotype occurred a few times. The rearrangement uses TRBV6-5 and TRBJ1-1; D gene uncertain. The germline CDR1 and CDR2 sequences are MNHEY and SVGAGI. The CDR3 has 13 residues. V was pared by 0 bases and J by 4 bases, with 6 bases between. The CDR3, as DNA: TGTGCCAGCAGTTACTCATTGATCACTGAAGCTTTCTTT. Encoded protein: CASSYSLITEAFF.